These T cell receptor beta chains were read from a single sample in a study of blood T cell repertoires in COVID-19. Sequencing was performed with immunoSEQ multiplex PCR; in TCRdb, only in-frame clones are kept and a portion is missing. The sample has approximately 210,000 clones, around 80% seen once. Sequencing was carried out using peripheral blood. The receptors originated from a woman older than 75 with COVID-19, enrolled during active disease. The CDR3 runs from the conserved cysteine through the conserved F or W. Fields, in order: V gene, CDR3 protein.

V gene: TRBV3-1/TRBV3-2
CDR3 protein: CASSQVAGRYNEQFF

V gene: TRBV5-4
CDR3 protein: CASSLRLADSYEQYF

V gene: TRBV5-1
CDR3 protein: CASSFGQVGEQYF

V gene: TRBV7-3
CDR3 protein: CASSPLGGGGEQYF

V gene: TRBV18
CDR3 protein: CASSPQRETEQYF

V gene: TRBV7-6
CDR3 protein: CASSFSGQGVDPASYTF

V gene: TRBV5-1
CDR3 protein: CASSLAGELDNSPLHF

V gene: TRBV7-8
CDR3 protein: CASSSQEAGSNQPQHF

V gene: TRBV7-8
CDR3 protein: CASSLGTGGSYQPQHF

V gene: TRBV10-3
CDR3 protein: CAISEGQVDEQFF

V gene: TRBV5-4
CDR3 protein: CASSLTSGTGQETQYF

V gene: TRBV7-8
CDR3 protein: CASRAGTANTEAFF

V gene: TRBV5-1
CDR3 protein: CASSLAGTGGEKLFF

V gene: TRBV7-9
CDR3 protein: CASSLVLAGHNEQFF

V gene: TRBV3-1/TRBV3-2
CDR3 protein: CASSDTTGTDTQYF

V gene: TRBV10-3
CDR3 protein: CATWTKGQDEQYF

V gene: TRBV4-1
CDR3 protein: CASSQDSPDRVAKNIQYF

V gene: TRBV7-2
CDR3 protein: CASSYSSYGYTF

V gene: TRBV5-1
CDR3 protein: CASSQKGQFTDTQYF

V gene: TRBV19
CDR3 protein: CASSPPGREQYF

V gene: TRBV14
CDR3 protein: CASSQDKFGTAEKLFF

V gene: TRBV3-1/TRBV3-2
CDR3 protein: CASSQAPGQGSLAFF

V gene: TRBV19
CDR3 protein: CASKSDRGSGEAFF

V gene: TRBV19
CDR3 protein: CASSIAGRGNSPLHF

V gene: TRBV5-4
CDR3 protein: CASSLVSSGNTIYF

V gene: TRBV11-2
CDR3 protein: CASQGAPSYNEQFF

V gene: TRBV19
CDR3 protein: CASSIDPTGLAGGRSFF

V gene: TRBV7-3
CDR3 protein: CASSPRGNPTDTQYF

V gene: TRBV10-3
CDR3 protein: CAISELSQGSGEQYF

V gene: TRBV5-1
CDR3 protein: CASRPGDYNEQFF

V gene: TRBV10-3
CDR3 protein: CAISDRGGAEYGYTF

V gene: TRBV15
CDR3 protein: CATRVSGRAVSVQETQYF

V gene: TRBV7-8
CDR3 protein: CASTLGQGAISYEQYF

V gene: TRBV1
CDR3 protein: CTSSQDSGAGAENEQFF

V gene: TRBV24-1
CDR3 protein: CATSDSRTGGDEQYF

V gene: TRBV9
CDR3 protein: CASSGGLAGVNYEQYF

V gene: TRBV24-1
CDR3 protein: CATSDDGRGYGYTF

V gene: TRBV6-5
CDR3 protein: CASTPRQTTEAFF

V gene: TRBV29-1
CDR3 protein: CSVVASWRSRQYF

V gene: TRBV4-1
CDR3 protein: CASSQLALGNNEQFF

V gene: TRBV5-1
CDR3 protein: CASSFTGNTGELFF

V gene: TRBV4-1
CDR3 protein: CASSQDHTGGRNEQFF